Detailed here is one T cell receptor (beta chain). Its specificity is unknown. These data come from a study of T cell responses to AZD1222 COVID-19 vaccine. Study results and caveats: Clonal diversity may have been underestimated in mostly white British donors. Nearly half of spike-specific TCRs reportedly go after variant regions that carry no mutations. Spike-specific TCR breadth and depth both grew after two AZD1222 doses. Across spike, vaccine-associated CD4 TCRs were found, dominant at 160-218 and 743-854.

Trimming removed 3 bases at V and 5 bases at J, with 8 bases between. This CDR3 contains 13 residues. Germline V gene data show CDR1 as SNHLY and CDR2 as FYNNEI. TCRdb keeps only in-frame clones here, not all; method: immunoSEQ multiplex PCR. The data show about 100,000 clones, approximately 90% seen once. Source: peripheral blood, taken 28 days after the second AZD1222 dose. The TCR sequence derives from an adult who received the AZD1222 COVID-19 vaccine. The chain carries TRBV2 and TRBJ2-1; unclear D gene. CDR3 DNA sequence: TGTGCCAGCAGTGATCGGCCTAACAATGAGCAGTTCTTC. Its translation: CASSDRPNNEQFF. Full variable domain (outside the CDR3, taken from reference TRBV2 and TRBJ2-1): EPEVTQTPSHQVTQMGQEVILRCVPISNHLYFYWYRQILGQKVEFLVSFYNNEISEKSEIFDDQFSVERPDGSNFTLKIRSTKLEDSAMYFCASSDRPNNEQFFGPGTRLTVL.